The 27 T cell receptor beta chains in this list originate from one sample, sequenced in a study of T-cell memory formation after mild COVID-19. TCRdb independently ran MiXCR on the 5' RACE reads; one entry per CDR3 protein. The data contain 350,000 to 500,000 distinct CDR3 sequences, more than 15% of them seen just once; the ten biggest clones take up 20% to 25%. The sequenced sample consisted of PBMCs or a T cell subset sorted from them (not recorded which). All receptors derive from a man between 18 and 29 years old who had mild COVID-19 (a few samples of this study predate the infection). Cell type and time point are not known.

This clonotype was picked up a small number of times. The chain has TRBV12-3 or TRBV12-4 and TRBJ2-7, with 8 bases fitting TRBD1. CDR3 size: 13 residues. V trimming: 5 bases; J trimming: 6 bases; junction bases outside the gene matches: 6. The CDR3 protein is CASSLRTGTEQYF. CDR3 DNA: TGTGCCAGCAGTCTCCGGACAGGGACCGAGCAGTACTTC.

This clonotype was seen only a few times. This chain links TRBV12-3 or TRBV12-4 with TRBJ1-6, with D tentatively TRBD1 (6 bases). V lost 6 bases and J lost 7, with 10 bases in between. This CDR3 spans 13 amino acids. The CDR3 bases are TGTGCCAGCAGCGGACAGCTGAATTCACCCCTCCACTTT. It specifies CASSGQLNSPLHF.

The chain recombines TRBV20-1 with TRBJ2-7; maybe TRBD2 (6 bases). The CDR3 extends over 12 amino acids. Germline-derived CDR1 and CDR2 are DFQATT and SNEGSKA (reference sequence). The V end lost 7 bases, the J end lost 0 bases, and 10 bases lay between the germline ends. CDR3 in amino acids: CSGSGGSYEQYF. The DNA of the CDR3 is TGCAGTGGTAGCGGAGGCTCCTACGAGCAGTACTTC.

A remark on this clonotype: A read error may explain this, as a much larger clone is one base away. This rearrangement joins TRBV7-2 to TRBJ1-6; a weak D match, TRBD1 (6 bases). CDR1 SGHTA and CDR2 FQGNSA come from the germline V gene. The ends were cut back, 4 bases at V and 6 bases at J, with 13 bases in the middle. The CDR3 runs 15 residues. The CDR3 sequence: CASSSQGTINSPLHF. In DNA, the CDR3 is TGTGCCAGCAGCTCTCAGGGGACCATTAATTCACCCCTCCACTTT.

The chain joins TRBV14 to TRBJ1-1, with D unclear. Looked up from germline, CDR1 is SGHDN and CDR2 is FVKESK. Trimming pared 2 bases from V and 1 base from J, leaving 11 bases between. This CDR3 has 15 residues. DNA of the CDR3: TGTGCCAGCAGCCAATTTACGGCAAAGAACACTGAAGCTTTCTTT. Its protein is CASSQFTAKNTEAFF.

In its sample, this clonotype was seen many times. This sequence joins TRBV12-3 or TRBV12-4 and TRBJ1-2; TRBD1 matches at 7 bases. Losses at the gene ends were 5 bases for V and 4 bases for J; bases not matched to a gene: 1. The CDR3 runs 12 residues. The CDR3 coding sequence is TGTGCCAGCAGTAACAGGGGCTATGGCTACACCTTC. It is translated as CASSNRGYGYTF.

This chain uses TRBV7-2 with TRBJ1-4; no clear D gene. The CDR3 extends over 13 amino acids. Trimming shortened V by 1 base and J by 6 bases, and 6 bases separated the two germline ends. Germline-derived CDR1 and CDR2 are SGHTA and FQGNSA. The CDR3 region is CASSLGWDEKLFF. CDR3 DNA: TGTGCCAGCAGCTTAGGGTGGGATGAAAAACTGTTTTTT.

There are many counts of this clonotype. The chain employs TRBV5-1 and TRBJ2-1, with 8 nucleotides matching TRBD1. CDR3 size: 17 residues. Germline values: CDR1 SGHRS, CDR2 YFSETQ. Germline trimming cut 4 bases from V and 7 bases from J; bases unmatched to any gene: 16. Here the CDR3 DNA reads TGCGCCAGCAGCCTTCGGGGACAGGCCACAGACCGGAATGAGCAGTTCTTC. It codes for CASSLRGQATDRNEQFF.

The chain combines TRBV5-1 with TRBJ2-1; 7 bases match TRBD2. Germline loops: CDR1 SGHRS, CDR2 YFSETQ. The CDR3 is 14 residues long. The J segment lost 6 bases and the V segment lost 2 bases, leaving 5 bases of the junction unmatched. CDR3 in DNA: TGCGCCAGCAGCTTTGGCGGACTAGGCAATGAGCAGTTCTTC. Translated, it gives CASSFGGLGNEQFF.

This clonotype was seen a few times. The chain joins TRBV9 to TRBJ2-1; TRBD2 might be the D (5 bases). The CDR3 covers 14 residues. V was trimmed by 1 base and J by 5 bases, leaving 10 bases between them. Germline V lookup: CDR1 SGDLS, CDR2 YYNGEE. CDR3 nucleotides: TGTGCCAGCAGCGTACGGGGTACCAACAATGAGCAGTTCTTC. Its translation: CASSVRGTNNEQFF.

The V and J genes are TRBV20-1 and TRBJ2-7; D ambiguous. Trimming removed 6 bases at V and 0 bases at J, with 12 bases between. Germline loops: CDR1 DFQATT, CDR2 SNEGSKA (reference sequence). This CDR3 is built from 13 residues. The CDR3 region is CSAPGLSSYEQYF. CDR3 nucleotides: TGCAGTGCGCCCGGGTTAAGCTCCTACGAGCAGTACTTC.

This chain connects TRBV20-1 to TRBJ1-2; D remains unclear. Between the trimmed V and J ends, which lost 6 bases and 3 bases, there was a span of 11 bases. CDR3 size: 12 residues. CDR1 and CDR2 (germline): DFQATT, SNEGSKA (reference sequence). CDR3 nucleotide sequence: TGCAGTGCCATACGTGCCCACTATGGCTACACCTTC. This codes for CSAIRAHYGYTF.

This clonotype was counted between two and nine times. This chain connects TRBV4-2 to TRBJ2-7, with TRBD2 matching over 11 bases. Germline lookup yields CDR1 LGHNA and CDR2 YNFKEQ. The CDR3 consists of 16 residues. Trimming removed 6 bases from V and 3 bases from J; junction bases left unmatched: 10. The CDR3 nucleotides read TGTGCCAGCAGATTTAGCGGGGGGGCCGCCTTCTACGAGCAGTACTTC. Its protein product is CASRFSGGAAFYEQYF.

This clonotype was counted a few times. The chain recombines TRBV3-1 with TRBJ2-5; 8 nucleotides match TRBD1. The germline V gene has CDR1 LGHDT and CDR2 YNNKEL (reference sequence). V was pared by 5 bases and J by 3 bases, with 2 bases of the junction left unmatched. This CDR3 spans 13 amino acids. The CDR3: CASSSQGEETQYF. CDR3 DNA: TGTGCCAGCAGCTCACAGGGGGAAGAGACCCAGTACTTC.

This clonotype appeared a few times. The J gene is TRBJ2-1, the V gene TRBV6-2 or TRBV6-3; D may correspond to TRBD1 or TRBD2 (5 bases each). The germline V and J ends were trimmed by 8 bases and 7 bases, with 6 bases remaining between them. This CDR3 contains 10 residues. CDR1 and CDR2 from the germline V gene are MNHEY and SVGEGT. The DNA of the CDR3 is TGTGCCAGCTGGGGGAATGAGCAGTTCTTC. It specifies CASWGNEQFF.

The rearrangement uses TRBV5-1 and TRBJ2-7; D not certain. Trimming removed 2 bases from V and 2 bases from J, with 5 bases in between. Germline V gives CDR1 SGHRS, CDR2 YFSETQ. CDR3 length equals 12 residues. This CDR3 is CASSLHTYEQYF. The DNA of the CDR3 is TGCGCCAGCAGCTTACATACCTACGAGCAGTACTTC.

This clonotype was counted only a few times. This chain connects TRBV4-1 to TRBJ2-7, with D unresolved. The CDR3 is made up of 14 amino acids. Germline CDR1 reads MGHRA; CDR2 reads YSYEKL. Deletions cut 0 bases from V and 4 bases from J, with 10 bases between. The CDR3 DNA follows: TGCGCCAGCAGCCAAGAGTTCTCCGGGTACGAGCAGTACGTC. It codes for CASSQEFSGYEQYV.

The chain is built from TRBV5-1 and TRBJ2-7; tentatively, D is TRBD1 (5 bases). Germline CDR1 reads SGHRS; CDR2 reads YFSETQ. Trimming cost V 0 bases and J 6 bases, with 16 bases left between them. The CDR3 length is 15 residues. The CDR3 reads CASSLAPGSLAEQYF. The CDR3, as DNA: TGCGCCAGCAGCTTGGCCCCAGGGTCCCTTGCCGAGCAGTACTTC.

This clonotype was seen a handful of times. This rearrangement joins TRBV12-3 or TRBV12-4 to TRBJ2-2, with a tentative D call TRBD2 (5 bases). The CDR3 contains 14 residues. V was pared by 5 bases and J by 4 bases, with 11 bases between. CDR3 protein: CASSPWRLTGELFF. As DNA, the CDR3 is TGTGCCAGCAGTCCCTGGAGGCTCACCGGGGAGCTGTTTTTT.

The chain is built from TRBV23-1 and TRBJ1-6; D is unclear. TRBV23-1 is an ORF for which the function is uncertain. V lost 2 bases, J lost 7 bases, and 6 bases lay in between. The CDR3 has 13 residues. The CDR3 reads CASSQHGNSPLHF. The CDR3 nucleotides read TGCGCCAGCAGTCAACACGGAAATTCACCCCTCCACTTT.

This clonotype has a count of ten or more. J is TRBJ2-2 and V is TRBV12-3 or TRBV12-4, with 9 bases that match TRBD1. The CDR3 runs 15 residues. J lost 4 bases, V lost 5 bases, and 5 bases had no gene match. CDR3 loop: CASSTPDRGTGELFF. CDR3 in DNA: TGTGCCAGCAGTACCCCGGACAGGGGCACCGGGGAGCTGTTTTTT.

This clonotype appeared many times. The rearrangement links TRBV9 to TRBJ1-3; no reliable D call. Trimming took 0 bases from V and 0 from J, leaving 7 bases between them. Germline V gene sequence: CDR1 SGDLS, CDR2 YYNGEE. This CDR3 has 15 amino acids. DNA of the CDR3: TGTGCCAGCAGCGTAGCCCCAAGCTCTGGAAACACCATATATTTT. Residues: CASSVAPSSGNTIYF.

This clonotype was seen many times. The chain uses TRBV16 and TRBJ2-7; D ambiguous. The V gene's germline CDR1 is KGHSY and CDR2 FQNENV. The CDR3 extends over 13 amino acids. Trimming shortened V by 6 bases and J by 1 base, and 10 bases separated the two germline ends. DNA of the CDR3: TGTGCCAGCAGTAGAGACGGTTCCTACGAGCAGTACTTC. It codes for CASSRDGSYEQYF. Using reference TRBV16 and TRBJ2-7 for the parts outside the CDR3, the full variable domain is GEEVAQTPKHLVRGEGQKAKLYCAPIKGHSYVFWYQQVLKNEFKFLISFQNENVFDETGMPKERFSAKCLPNSPCSLEIQATKLEDSAVYFCASSRDGSYEQYFGPGTRLTVT.

This clonotype was found a few times. V is TRBV5-1 and J is TRBJ1-6; a possible D gene is TRBD1 (6 bases). The CDR3 is made up of 14 amino acids. Germline loops: CDR1 SGHRS, CDR2 YFSETQ. V lost 3 bases and J 9 bases, leaving 13 bases between the germline ends. This chain's CDR3 is CASSSGAGGSPLHF. The CDR3 region has the DNA TGCGCCAGCAGCTCGGGGGCAGGAGGTTCACCCCTCCACTTT. Full variable domain (remainder filled in from reference TRBV5-1 and TRBJ1-6): KAGVTQTPRYLIKTRGQQVTLSCSPISGHRSVSWYQQTPGQGLQFLFEYFSETQRNKGNFPGRFSGRQFSNSRSEMNVSTLELGDSALYLCASSSGAGGSPLHFGNGTRLTVT.

This clonotype was observed a few times. V usage is TRBV25-1 and J usage is TRBJ2-5; TRBD2 might be the D (6 bases). The CDR3 runs to 15 residues. Looked up from germline, CDR1 is MGHDK and CDR2 is SYGVNS. The germline V and J ends were trimmed by 5 bases and 2 bases, with 15 bases remaining between them. This CDR3 is CASSSTRSVQETQYF. CDR3 sequence (DNA): TGTGCCAGCAGTTCGACTAGAAGTGTGCAAGAGACCCAGTACTTC. The full variable domain, in which reference TRBV25-1 and TRBJ2-5 provide the parts outside the CDR3, is EADIYQTPRYLVIGTGKKITLECSQTMGHDKMYWYQQDPGMELHLIHYSYGVNSTEKGDLSSESTVSRIRTEHFPLTLESARPSHTSQYLCASSSTRSVQETQYFGPGTRLLVL.

This sequence joins TRBV10-3 and TRBJ2-5; 10 nucleotides line up with TRBD1. J gave up 5 bases and V 2 bases, and 14 bases lay outside the gene matches. Germline-derived CDR1 and CDR2 are ENHRY and SYGVKD. This CDR3 comprises 18 residues. CDR3 nucleotides: TGTGCCATCAGTGAGGCCCGACTGGACAGGGGGATGTGGGAGACCCAGTACTTC. Its protein is CAISEARLDRGMWETQYF.

This clonotype was detected ten times or more. This rearrangement joins TRBV12-3 or TRBV12-4 to TRBJ2-2; D ambiguous. The CDR3 is made up of 12 amino acids. Trimming pared 2 bases from V and 5 bases from J, leaving 3 bases between. The CDR3 DNA sequence: TGTGCCAGCAGTTTAAGGACCGGGGAGCTGTTTTTT. Its translation is CASSLRTGELFF.